Listed below are T cell receptor beta chains from one sample, sequenced in a study of blood T cell repertoires in COVID-19. Using immunoSEQ multiplex PCR, the repertoire was profiled, and TCRdb retains in-frame clones only, with some absent. The repertoire holds 250,000 to 400,000 clones, roughly 90% seen once, with 2.6% in the top ten. The sample taken for sequencing was PBMCs or T cells enriched from blood (not recorded which). These receptors all come from a man between 60 and 70 years old who had recovered from COVID-19. The CDR3 runs from the conserved cysteine through the conserved F or W. Clone size is given for some rows only: seen once, a few or many times, or a class if the clone is expanded.

v_gene: TRBV6-5; j_gene: TRBJ1-4; abundance: NA; CDR3aa: CASSTPRVLNEKLFF
v_gene: TRBV6-5; j_gene: TRBJ1-6; abundance: NA; CDR3aa: CASQTENYNSPLHF
v_gene: TRBV12-3/TRBV12-4; j_gene: TRBJ1-2; abundance: NA; CDR3aa: CASSFDTNYGYTF
v_gene: TRBV4-1; j_gene: TRBJ2-7; abundance: NA; CDR3aa: CASSPGHSYEQYF
v_gene: TRBV4-1; j_gene: TRBJ2-7; abundance: NA; CDR3aa: CASSPRQDGDEQYF
v_gene: TRBV7-7; j_gene: TRBJ2-1; abundance: NA; CDR3aa: CASSPRLAGSYNEQFF
v_gene: TRBV5-4; j_gene: TRBJ1-2; abundance: NA; CDR3aa: CASSLALQGNYGYTF
v_gene: TRBV7-3; j_gene: TRBJ2-2; abundance: NA; CDR3aa: CASSLTLTGELFF
v_gene: TRBV5-6; j_gene: TRBJ2-7; abundance: NA; CDR3aa: CASSYRDRGPDEQYF
v_gene: TRBV5-1; j_gene: TRBJ2-7; abundance: once; CDR3aa: CASSRGDGNEQYF
v_gene: TRBV19; j_gene: TRBJ2-1; abundance: NA; CDR3aa: CASSVGTGVYNEQFF
v_gene: TRBV5-1; j_gene: TRBJ2-2; abundance: NA; CDR3aa: CASSLKSLSTGELFF
v_gene: TRBV28; j_gene: TRBJ2-4; abundance: once; CDR3aa: CASSFWTTSGTGGDIQYF
v_gene: TRBV18; j_gene: TRBJ2-6; abundance: NA; CDR3aa: CASSGGGPWGANVLTF
v_gene: TRBV19; j_gene: TRBJ2-7; abundance: NA; CDR3aa: CASSILRVTYEQYF
v_gene: TRBV3-1/TRBV3-2; j_gene: TRBJ1-5; abundance: NA; CDR3aa: CASSQAGTGNQPQHF